This T cell receptor beta chain was obtained from a study of liver allograft versus peripheral blood T cells. Study at large: In transplanted livers, T cell receptor repertoires were compared with those found in the recipients' peripheral blood.

This clonotype ranks as medium-sized. Antigen: not known. Each CDR3 protein is one row after TCRdb ran MiXCR on the reads. The sample carries approximately 7,300 distinct CDR3 sequences, approximately 15% recorded once. General study findings and limits: Repertoires found inside liver allografts reportedly differed from T cell receptor repertoires in peripheral blood.

Germline lookup yields CDR1 KGHSH and CDR2 LQKENI. The CDR3 length is 14 residues. V was pared by 2 bases and J by 5 bases, with 5 bases of the junction left unmatched. The chain combines TRBV18 with TRBJ1-2; TRBD1 matches at 7 bases. The receptor's source is a human patient who had a liver transplant. Some T cells may be supplied by the graft donor. CDR3 residues: CASSPGRQGYGYTF. In DNA, the CDR3 is TGTGCCAGCTCACCAGGCCGACAGGGATATGGCTACACCTTC.